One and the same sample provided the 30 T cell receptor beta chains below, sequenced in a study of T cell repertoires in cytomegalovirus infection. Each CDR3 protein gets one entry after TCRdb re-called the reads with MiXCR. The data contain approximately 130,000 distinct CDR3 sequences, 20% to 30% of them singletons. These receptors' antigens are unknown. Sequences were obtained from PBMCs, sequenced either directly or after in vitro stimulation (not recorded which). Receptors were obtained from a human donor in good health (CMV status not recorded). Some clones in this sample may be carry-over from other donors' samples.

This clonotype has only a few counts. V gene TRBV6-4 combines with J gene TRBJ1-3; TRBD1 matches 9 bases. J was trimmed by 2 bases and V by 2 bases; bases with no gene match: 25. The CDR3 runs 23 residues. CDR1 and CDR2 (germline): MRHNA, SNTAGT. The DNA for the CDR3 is TGTGCCAGCAGTGACGAAGGTCTGCGTTTAGGGGACAGGGATTTTCCGCCTGGAAACACCATATATTTT. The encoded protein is CASSDEGLRLGDRDFPPGNTIYF.

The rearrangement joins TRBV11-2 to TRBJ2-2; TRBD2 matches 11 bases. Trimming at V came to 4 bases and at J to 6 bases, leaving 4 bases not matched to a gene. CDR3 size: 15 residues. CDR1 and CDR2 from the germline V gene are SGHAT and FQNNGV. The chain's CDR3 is CASSSLAGASGELFF. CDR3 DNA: TGTGCCAGCAGCTCACTAGCGGGAGCGTCCGGGGAGCTGTTTTTT.

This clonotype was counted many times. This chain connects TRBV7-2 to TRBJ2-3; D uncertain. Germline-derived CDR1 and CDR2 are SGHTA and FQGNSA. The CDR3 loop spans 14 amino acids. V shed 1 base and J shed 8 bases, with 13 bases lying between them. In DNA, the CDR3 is TGTGCCAGCAGCTTAGAATTTAGCACCAGTACGCAGTATTTT. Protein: CASSLEFSTSTQYF. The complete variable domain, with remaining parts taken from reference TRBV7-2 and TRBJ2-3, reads GAGVSQSPSNKVTEKGKDVELRCDPISGHTALYWYRQSLGQGLEFLIYFQGNSAPDKSGLPSDRFSAERTGGSVSTLTIQRTQQEDSAVYLCASSLEFSTSTQYFGPGTRLTVL.

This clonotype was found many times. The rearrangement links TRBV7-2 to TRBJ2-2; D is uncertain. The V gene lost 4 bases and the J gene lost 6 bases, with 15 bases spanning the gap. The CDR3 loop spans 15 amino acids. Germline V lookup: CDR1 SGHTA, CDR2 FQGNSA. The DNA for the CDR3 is TGTGCCAGCAGCTCGAGAGGTAGTTCTGCCGGGGAGCTGTTTTTT. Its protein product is CASSSRGSSAGELFF.

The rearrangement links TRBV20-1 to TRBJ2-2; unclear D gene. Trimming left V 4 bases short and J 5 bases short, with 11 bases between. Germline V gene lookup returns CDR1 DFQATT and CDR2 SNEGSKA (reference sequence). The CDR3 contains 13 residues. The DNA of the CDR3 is TGCAGTGCTACTCATTTGGGGACCGGGGAGCTGTTTTTT. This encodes CSATHLGTGELFF.

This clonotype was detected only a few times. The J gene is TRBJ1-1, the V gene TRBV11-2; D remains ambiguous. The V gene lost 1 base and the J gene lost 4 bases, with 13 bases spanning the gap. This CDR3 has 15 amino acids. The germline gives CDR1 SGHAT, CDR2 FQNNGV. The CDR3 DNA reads TGTGCCAGCAGCTTAGGTCTCAGGTCGGGCACTGAAGCTTTCTTT. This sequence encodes CASSLGLRSGTEAFF.

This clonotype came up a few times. The CDR3 protein is CASSLGLADSYNEQFF. The CDR3 bases are TGTGCCAGCAGCTTAGGGCTAGCGGACTCCTACAATGAGCAGTTCTTC. The chain is built from TRBV11-3 and TRBJ2-1; 7 bases are a match to TRBD2. The germline CDR1 and CDR2 sequences are SGHNT and YENEEA. This CDR3 spans 16 amino acids. The trim removed 1 base at V and 0 bases at J, leaving 3 bases unmatched.

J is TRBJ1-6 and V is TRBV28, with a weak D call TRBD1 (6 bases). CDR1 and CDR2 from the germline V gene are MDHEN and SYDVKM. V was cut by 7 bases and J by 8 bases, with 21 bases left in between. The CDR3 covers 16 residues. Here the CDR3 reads CASTGERGVGYSPLHF. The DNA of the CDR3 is TGTGCCAGCACGGGGGAGAGGGGGGTTGGGTATTCACCCCTCCACTTT.

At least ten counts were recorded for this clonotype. Here the CDR3 reads CASSLSGNTDTQYF. For the CDR3, the DNA is TGTGCCAGCAGCTTATCCGGAAACACAGATACGCAGTATTTT. V gene TRBV11-2 combines with J gene TRBJ2-3; no definite D call. CDR1 SGHAT and CDR2 FQNNGV come from the germline V gene. The CDR3 length is 14 residues. Trimming took off 2 bases at V and 2 bases at J, with 8 bases between the two ends.

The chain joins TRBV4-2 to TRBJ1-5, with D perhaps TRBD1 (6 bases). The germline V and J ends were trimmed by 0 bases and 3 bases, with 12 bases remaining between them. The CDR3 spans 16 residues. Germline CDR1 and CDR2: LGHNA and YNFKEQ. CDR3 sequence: CASSQDERDTNQPQHF. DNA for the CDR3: TGTGCCAGCAGCCAAGATGAACGGGACACCAATCAGCCCCAGCATTTT.

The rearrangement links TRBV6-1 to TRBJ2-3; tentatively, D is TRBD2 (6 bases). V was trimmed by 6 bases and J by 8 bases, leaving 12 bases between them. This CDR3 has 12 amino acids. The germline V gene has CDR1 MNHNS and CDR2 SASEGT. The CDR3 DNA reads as TGTGCCAGCAGCGATAACGGGGGTACGCAGTATTTT. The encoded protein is CASSDNGGTQYF.

This CDR3 reads CASSQEVNGRTDTQYF. The CDR3 DNA is TGCGCCAGCAGCCAAGAGGTGAACGGACGCACAGATACGCAGTATTTT. The chain is built from TRBV4-3 and TRBJ2-3; D uncertain. The CDR3 runs 16 residues. With 0 bases removed from V and 1 base from J, the gap between germline ends came to 11 bases. The germline gives CDR1 LGHNA, CDR2 YSLEER.

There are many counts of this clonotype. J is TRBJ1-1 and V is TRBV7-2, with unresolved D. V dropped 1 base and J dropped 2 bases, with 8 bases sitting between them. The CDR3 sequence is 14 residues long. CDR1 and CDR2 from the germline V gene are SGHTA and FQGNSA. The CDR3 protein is CASSLDRANTEAFF. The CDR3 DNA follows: TGTGCCAGCAGCTTAGACCGGGCTAACACTGAAGCTTTCTTT.

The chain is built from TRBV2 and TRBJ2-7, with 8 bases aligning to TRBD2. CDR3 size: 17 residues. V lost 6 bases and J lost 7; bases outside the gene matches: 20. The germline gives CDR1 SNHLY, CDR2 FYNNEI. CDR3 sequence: CASSGRLRALTGGEQYV. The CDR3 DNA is TGTGCCAGCAGCGGACGCCTAAGAGCTTTAACGGGGGGGGAGCAGTACGTC.

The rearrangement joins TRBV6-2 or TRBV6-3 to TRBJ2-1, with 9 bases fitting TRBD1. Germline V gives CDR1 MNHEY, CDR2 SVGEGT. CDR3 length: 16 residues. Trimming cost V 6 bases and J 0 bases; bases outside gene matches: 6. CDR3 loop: CASSRQGGSSYNEQFF. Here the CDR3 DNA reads TGTGCCAGCAGCAGACAGGGGGGATCCTCCTACAATGAGCAGTTCTTC.

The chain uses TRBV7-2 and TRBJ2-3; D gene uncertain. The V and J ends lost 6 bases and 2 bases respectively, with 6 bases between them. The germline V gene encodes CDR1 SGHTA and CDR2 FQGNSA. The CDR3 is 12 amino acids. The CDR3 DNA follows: TGTGCCAGCAGGTCCGTCACAGATACGCAGTATTTT. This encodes CASRSVTDTQYF.

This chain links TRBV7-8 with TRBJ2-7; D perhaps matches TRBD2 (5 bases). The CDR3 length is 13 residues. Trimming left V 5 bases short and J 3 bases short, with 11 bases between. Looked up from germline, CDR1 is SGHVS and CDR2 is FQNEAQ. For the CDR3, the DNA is TGTGCCAGCAGCGCAGAGCGGTTCTACGAGCAGTACGTC. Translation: CASSAERFYEQYV.

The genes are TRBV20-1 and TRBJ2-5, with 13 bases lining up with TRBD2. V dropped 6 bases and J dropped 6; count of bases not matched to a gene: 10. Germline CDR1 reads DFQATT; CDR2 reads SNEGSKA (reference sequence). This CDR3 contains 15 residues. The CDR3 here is CSASGLAGLPKTQYF. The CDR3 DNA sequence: TGCAGTGCCTCGGGACTAGCGGGACTCCCTAAGACCCAGTACTTC.

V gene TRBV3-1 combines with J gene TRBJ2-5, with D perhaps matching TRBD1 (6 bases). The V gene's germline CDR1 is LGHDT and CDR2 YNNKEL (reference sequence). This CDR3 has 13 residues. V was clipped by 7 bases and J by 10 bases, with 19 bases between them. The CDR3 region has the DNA TGTGCCAGCATGAACAGGGTCGTCGAGGGCCAGTACTTC. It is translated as CASMNRVVEGQYF.

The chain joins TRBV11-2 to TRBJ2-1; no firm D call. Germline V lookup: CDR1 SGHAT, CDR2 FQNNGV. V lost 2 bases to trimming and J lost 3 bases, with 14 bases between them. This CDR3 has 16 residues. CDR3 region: CASSLKTRSIYNEQFF. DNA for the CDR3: TGTGCCAGCAGCTTAAAAACCCGGTCGATCTACAATGAGCAGTTCTTC.

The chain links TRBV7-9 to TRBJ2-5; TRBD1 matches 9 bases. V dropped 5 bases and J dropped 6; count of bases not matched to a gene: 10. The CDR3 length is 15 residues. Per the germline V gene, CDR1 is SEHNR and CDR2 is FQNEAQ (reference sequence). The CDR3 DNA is TGTGCCAGCAGCAGTATAGGGACAGGGCGGCAGACCCAGTACTTC. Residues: CASSSIGTGRQTQYF.

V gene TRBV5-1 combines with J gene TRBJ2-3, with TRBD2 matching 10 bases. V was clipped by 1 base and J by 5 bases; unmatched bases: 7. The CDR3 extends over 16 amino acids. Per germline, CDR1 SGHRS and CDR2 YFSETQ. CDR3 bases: TGCGCCAGCAGCTTGAGCGGGAGGGCCGGGAAAGATACGCAGTATTTT. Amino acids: CASSLSGRAGKDTQYF. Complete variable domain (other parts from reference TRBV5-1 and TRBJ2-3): KAGVTQTPRYLIKTRGQQVTLSCSPISGHRSVSWYQQTPGQGLQFLFEYFSETQRNKGNFPGRFSGRQFSNSRSEMNVSTLELGDSALYLCASSLSGRAGKDTQYFGPGTRLTVL.

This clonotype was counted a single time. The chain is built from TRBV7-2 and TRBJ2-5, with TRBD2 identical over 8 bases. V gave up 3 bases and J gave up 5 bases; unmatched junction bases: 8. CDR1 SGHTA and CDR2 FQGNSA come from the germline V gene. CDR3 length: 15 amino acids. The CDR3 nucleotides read TGTGCCAGCAGCTTGAACAGCGGGAGCACCGAGACCCAGTACTTC. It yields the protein CASSLNSGSTETQYF.

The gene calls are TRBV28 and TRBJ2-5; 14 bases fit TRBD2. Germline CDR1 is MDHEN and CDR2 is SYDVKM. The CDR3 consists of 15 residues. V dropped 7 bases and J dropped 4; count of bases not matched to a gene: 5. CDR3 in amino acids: CASTGLAGGRETQYF. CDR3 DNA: TGTGCCAGCACCGGACTAGCGGGAGGAAGAGAGACCCAGTACTTC.

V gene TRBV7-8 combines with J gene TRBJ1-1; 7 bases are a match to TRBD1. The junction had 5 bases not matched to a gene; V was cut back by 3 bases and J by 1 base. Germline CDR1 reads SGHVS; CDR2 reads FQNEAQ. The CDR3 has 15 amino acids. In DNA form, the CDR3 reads TGTGCCAGCAGCTTTGACAGGGCCGAGAACACTGAAGCTTTCTTT. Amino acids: CASSFDRAENTEAFF.

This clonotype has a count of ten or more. Here the CDR3 DNA reads TGTGCCAGCAGCACCTTCAGGGGGAGTAGCTATGGCTACACCTTC. Residues: CASSTFRGSSYGYTF. This chain uses TRBV7-2 with TRBJ1-2, with TRBD1 identical over 7 bases. Per the germline V gene, CDR1 is SGHTA and CDR2 is FQGNSA. This CDR3 has 15 amino acids. J was trimmed by 4 bases and V by 5 bases; bases with no gene match: 10.

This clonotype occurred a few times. CDR3 sequence: CASSKRTGIHQPQHF. Here the CDR3 DNA reads TGTGCCAGCAGCAAACGGACAGGGATCCATCAGCCCCAGCATTTT. J is TRBJ1-5 and V is TRBV28; 8 bases fit TRBD1. Per germline, CDR1 MDHEN and CDR2 SYDVKM. V lost 6 bases and J lost 5; bases outside the gene matches: 9. The CDR3 is 15 residues long.

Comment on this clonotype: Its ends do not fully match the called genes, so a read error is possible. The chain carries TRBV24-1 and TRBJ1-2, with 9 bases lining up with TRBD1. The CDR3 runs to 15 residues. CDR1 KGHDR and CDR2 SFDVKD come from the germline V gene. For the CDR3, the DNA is TGTGCCACCAGTGGCCCCCCGGGACAGGGACGTGGCTTCACCTTC. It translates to CATSGPPGQGRGFTF.

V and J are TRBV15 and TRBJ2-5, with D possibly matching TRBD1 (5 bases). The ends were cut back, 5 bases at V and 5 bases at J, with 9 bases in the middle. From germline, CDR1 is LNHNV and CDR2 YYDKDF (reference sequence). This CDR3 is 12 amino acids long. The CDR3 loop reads CATSPGLETQYF. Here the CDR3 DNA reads TGTGCCACCAGCCCAGGGCTGGAGACCCAGTACTTC.

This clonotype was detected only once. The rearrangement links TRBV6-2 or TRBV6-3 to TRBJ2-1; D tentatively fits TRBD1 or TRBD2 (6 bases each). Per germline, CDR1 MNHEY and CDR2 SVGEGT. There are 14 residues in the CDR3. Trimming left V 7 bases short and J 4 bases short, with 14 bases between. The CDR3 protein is CASTGQGRYNEQFF. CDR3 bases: TGTGCCAGCACCGGGCAGGGGAGGTACAATGAGCAGTTCTTC.